This T cell receptor (beta chain) was retrieved from a study of T cells in Graves' hyperthyroidism and ophthalmopathy. Broader study findings: Blood also carried most thyroid clonotypes expanded above 0.001. A model using 13 V-J features told ophthalmopathy apart from stable hyperthyroidism.

This clonotype was picked up many times. What it recognizes is unknown. This CDR3 spans 12 amino acids. With 9 bases removed from V and 7 bases from J, the gap between germline ends came to 15 bases. Source material for PBMCs was more than 9.5 ml fresh peripheral blood. TCR beta CDR3 regions were amplified from RNA. RT-PCR in the first round (using the HTBI primer set) targeted the TCR CDR3. TCRdb re-analysed the multiplex PCR reads in MiXCR, keeping a single row per CDR3 protein. The sample contains under 400,000 distinct CDR3 sequences, around a sixth of which appear only once. The sample comprised blood. The rearrangement joins TRBV12-3 or TRBV12-4 to TRBJ2-5, with D perhaps being TRBD1 or TRBD2 (5 bases each). The sequence was collected from a man aged 25 to 45 with Graves' hyperthyroidism. The CDR3 spells CASRDEVGTQYF. The CDR3 DNA reads as TGTGCCAGTCGGGACGAAGTGGGGACCCAGTACTTC.